Below are 29 T cell receptor beta chains sequenced from a single sample in a study of blood T cells in healthy people across ages. Together with a sample-barcoded 5' primer, a J-beta primer mix was included in a second PCR lasting about 7 to 12 cycles. TCRdb re-analysed the 5' RACE reads in MiXCR, keeping a single row per CDR3 protein. Among 1.5 million to 2 million distinct CDR3 sequences listed, roughly 28% were seen once. The sample comprised blood. Receptor source: a woman in her 30s in good health.

There are many counts of this clonotype. The genes are TRBV12-3 or TRBV12-4 and TRBJ1-1, with a weak D call TRBD1 (5 bases). V was trimmed by 6 bases and J by 2 bases, leaving 16 bases between them. The CDR3 has 15 amino acids. CDR3 nucleotides: TGTGCCAGCAGCCTTGGGGGAGCCATTAACACTGAAGCTTTCTTT. Residues: CASSLGGAINTEAFF.

This clonotype has at least ten counts. The V and J genes are TRBV20-1 and TRBJ2-3; 8 bases map to TRBD2. V trimming: 2 bases; J trimming: 4 bases; junction bases outside the gene matches: 14. Germline values: CDR1 DFQATT, CDR2 SNEGSKA (reference sequence). This CDR3 region has 17 residues. CDR3: CSARLPLAGGSADTQYF. The CDR3 DNA is TGCAGTGCTAGACTGCCCTTGGCGGGGGGCAGCGCAGATACGCAGTATTTT.

This clonotype was seen more than once but under ten times. The genes are TRBV20-1 and TRBJ2-1, with 12 bases that match TRBD2. V trimming: 6 bases; J trimming: 12 bases; junction bases outside the gene matches: 3. The CDR3 sequence is 11 residues long. Germline-derived CDR1 and CDR2 are DFQATT and SNEGSKA (reference sequence). The CDR3 loop is CSAPTSGRQFF. CDR3 bases: TGCAGTGCCCCGACTAGCGGGAGGCAGTTCTTC.

This clonotype was observed many times. At one end, the junction sequence differs from germline, possibly due to a read error. The rearrangement links TRBV5-1 to TRBJ2-5, with D hard to call. The CDR3 is 13 residues long. Germline CDR1 reads SGHRS; CDR2 reads YFSETQ. CDR3 region: CASSLGPGETQYF. CDR3 sequence (DNA): TGTGCCAGCAGCTTGGGCCCCGGGGAGACCCAGTACTTC.

The V call is TRBV12-3 or TRBV12-4, the J call TRBJ2-2, with D perhaps matching TRBD1 (6 bases). Between the trimmed V and J ends, which lost 7 bases and 2 bases, there was a span of 11 bases. The CDR3 is 14 residues long. The CDR3 region is CASTDRRNTGELFF. CDR3 DNA sequence: TGTGCCAGCACAGACAGGCGAAACACCGGGGAGCTGTTTTTT.

A remark on this clonotype: One end of the junction fails to match germline, which may point to a read error. The V and J genes are TRBV20-1 and TRBJ1-2, with D uncertain. Germline V lookup: CDR1 DFQATT, CDR2 SNEGSKA (reference sequence). This CDR3 is built from 13 residues. CDR3 sequence (DNA): TGCAGTACTAGTCCGGCAGCCCACTATGGCTACACCTTC. Amino acids: CSTSPAAHYGYTF.

The genes are TRBV5-4 and TRBJ2-3; TRBD2 matches at 7 bases. The germline CDR1 and CDR2 sequences are SGHNT and YYREEE (reference sequence). V was clipped by 2 bases and J by 5 bases; unmatched bases: 8. CDR3 length equals 15 residues. Written as DNA, the CDR3 is TGTGCCAGCAGCTTTGTTACGGGGGGTGTAGATACGCAGTATTTT. Translating it yields CASSFVTGGVDTQYF.

This clonotype occurred many times. This chain connects TRBV5-1 to TRBJ1-2; D is possibly TRBD1 (5 bases). The ends were cut back, 0 bases at V and 4 bases at J, with 10 bases in the middle. This CDR3 region has 14 residues. The germline CDR1 and CDR2 sequences are SGHRS and YFSETQ. CDR3 protein: CASSLEGSGYGYTF. DNA of the CDR3: TGCGCCAGCAGCTTGGAGGGGTCTGGCTATGGCTACACCTTC.

Comment on this clonotype: Compared with germline, one end of the junction differs, possibly owing to a read error. The rearrangement joins TRBV11-2 to TRBJ1-4; 11 nucleotides agree with TRBD1. Germline loops: CDR1 SGHAT, CDR2 FQNNGV. The CDR3 is 17 residues long. CDR3 DNA sequence: TGTGCCAGCAGCTCCCGGGACAGGGGGGCAACTAATGAAGAACTGTTTTTT. Its protein product is CASSSRDRGATNEELFF.

This clonotype appeared many times. The V call is TRBV12-3 or TRBV12-4, the J call TRBJ1-2, with TRBD1 as a possible D gene (5 bases). V lost 6 bases and J 1 base, leaving 9 bases between the germline ends. The CDR3 consists of 13 residues. The CDR3 sequence is CASREQDNYGYTF. The CDR3 DNA is TGTGCCAGCAGGGAACAGGATAACTATGGCTACACCTTC.

The chain uses TRBV20-1 and TRBJ2-5; 7 nucleotides line up with TRBD1. V lost 8 bases, J lost 5 bases, and 14 bases stayed unmatched. Germline-derived CDR1 and CDR2 are DFQATT and SNEGSKA (reference sequence). CDR3 length: 14 residues. The CDR3 sequence: CSTKSTGAVETQYF. CDR3 bases: TGCAGTACAAAGTCAACAGGGGCAGTGGAGACCCAGTACTTC.

The DNA for the CDR3 is TGTGCCAGCAGTTTAAGTGCGGGATTGGGTTCACCCCTCCACTTT. Translated, it gives CASSLSAGLGSPLHF. The gene calls are TRBV28 and TRBJ1-6, with no clear D. Germline V gene lookup returns CDR1 MDHEN and CDR2 SYDVKM. Trimming stripped 2 bases from V and 9 bases from J, with 14 bases between. The CDR3 has 15 residues.

This clonotype was counted between two and nine times. The V call is TRBV4-1, the J call TRBJ2-6; perhaps TRBD1 as D (6 bases). This CDR3 has 19 amino acids. V was clipped by 0 bases and J by 3 bases, with 18 bases between them. Germline V CDR1 and CDR2: MGHRA, YSYEKL. CDR3 protein: CASSQDSGRGIDGANVLTF. Written as DNA, the CDR3 is TGCGCCAGCAGCCAAGATTCCGGCAGGGGAATAGATGGGGCCAACGTCCTGACTTTC.

Comments on this clonotype: The junction does not match germline at one end; this may be a read error. This chain joins TRBV4-1 and TRBJ2-6; D is tentatively TRBD1 or TRBD2 (5 bases each). Germline V gives CDR1 MGHRA, CDR2 YSYEKL. The CDR3 spans 18 residues. Written as DNA, the CDR3 is TGCGCCAGCAGCCCGGGGCCCCCCCCAGTTCCCGGGGCCAGCGTCCTGACTTTC. Its translation is CASSPGPPPVPGASVLTF.

This chain links TRBV20-1 with TRBJ2-5, with 12 nucleotides matching TRBD1. Germline V gene lookup returns CDR1 DFQATT and CDR2 SNEGSKA (reference sequence). The ends lost 4 bases at V and 6 bases at J; junction bases unmatched: 9. CDR3 length: 15 amino acids. CDR3 sequence (DNA): TGCAGTGCTAACTCGGGACAGGGGGCGCGGAAGACCCAGTACTTC. Encoded protein: CSANSGQGARKTQYF.

V usage is TRBV12-3 or TRBV12-4 and J usage is TRBJ2-3, with no clear D. The CDR3 has 12 amino acids. Trimming cost V 5 bases and J 6 bases, with 9 bases left between them. CDR3 protein: CASSANGDTQYF. The CDR3 region has the DNA TGTGCCAGCAGTGCCAATGGTGATACGCAGTATTTT.

In DNA, the CDR3 is TGTGCCAGCAGCTTATACCTCCAGGCAGATACGCAGTATTTT. It is translated as CASSLYLQADTQYF. The V call is TRBV7-9, the J call TRBJ2-3, with unresolved D. Per germline, CDR1 SEHNR and CDR2 FQNEAQ (reference sequence). The CDR3 is made up of 14 amino acids. The V end lost 2 bases, the J end lost 4 bases, and 10 bases lay between the germline ends.

This clonotype has a handful of counts. The chain has TRBV20-1 and TRBJ2-5, with TRBD1 matching 8 bases. From germline, CDR1 is DFQATT and CDR2 SNEGSKA (reference sequence). After removal of 6 bases from V and 4 bases from J, the junction contained 10 bases not matched to a gene. The length of the CDR3 is 14 residues. The CDR3 sequence: CSAPSQGALETQYF. The CDR3 DNA follows: TGCAGTGCCCCATCCCAGGGGGCGTTAGAGACCCAGTACTTC.

The chain links TRBV12-3 or TRBV12-4 to TRBJ2-1; 9 bases fit TRBD1. This CDR3 comprises 15 residues. The V segment lost 8 bases and the J segment 7 bases; nucleotides outside the gene matches: 12. CDR3 sequence: CASCPTGGSINEQFF. CDR3 DNA: TGTGCCAGCTGTCCGACAGGGGGAAGCATTAATGAGCAGTTCTTC.

The V call is TRBV11-2, the J call TRBJ2-1, with D possibly TRBD1 on 5 matching bases. V shed 0 bases and J shed 7 bases, with 7 bases lying between them. Germline values: CDR1 SGHAT, CDR2 FQNNGV. The length of the CDR3 is 13 residues. CDR3 DNA sequence: TGTGCCAGCAGCTTAGAAAACAGGAATGAGCAGTTCTTC. It encodes CASSLENRNEQFF.

The rearrangement links TRBV11-2 to TRBJ1-2; D might be TRBD1 (5 bases). Trimming removed 4 bases from V and 4 bases from J, with 10 bases in between. This CDR3 has 13 amino acids. From germline, CDR1 is SGHAT and CDR2 FQNNGV. The CDR3 spells CASSSGRAYGYTF. The CDR3, as DNA: TGTGCCAGCAGCTCGGGACGGGCCTATGGCTACACCTTC.

This chain connects TRBV7-2 to TRBJ1-4; 8 positions match TRBD1. The CDR3 is made up of 15 amino acids. The V segment lost 4 bases and the J segment 3 bases; nucleotides outside the gene matches: 4. CDR1 SGHTA and CDR2 FQGNSA come from the germline V gene. CDR3 sequence (DNA): TGTGCCAGCAGCTACGGACAGGGAGCTAATGAAAAACTGTTTTTT. Protein product: CASSYGQGANEKLFF. The full variable domain, with the rest looked up from reference TRBV7-2 and TRBJ1-4, is GAGVSQSPSNKVTEKGKDVELRCDPISGHTALYWYRQSLGQGLEFLIYFQGNSAPDKSGLPSDRFSAERTGGSVSTLTIQRTQQEDSAVYLCASSYGQGANEKLFFGSGTQLSVL.

Points on this clonotype: Sequence at one end of the junction differs from germline and may be a read error. The J gene is TRBJ2-1, the V gene TRBV20-1, with TRBD2 matching over 8 bases. Germline V lookup: CDR1 DFQATT, CDR2 SNEGSKA (reference sequence). The CDR3 spans 16 residues. The CDR3 nucleotides are TGCAGTGCTAGAGATTCAGCTAGCGGGCCCTACAAGGAGCAGTTCTTC. Translated: CSARDSASGPYKEQFF.

This clonotype came up a few times. The chain uses TRBV20-1 and TRBJ1-1, with D possibly matching TRBD1 (5 bases). V shed 0 bases and J shed 1 base, with 9 bases lying between them. CDR3 length equals 14 residues. The germline V gene has CDR1 DFQATT and CDR2 SNEGSKA (reference sequence). CDR3 residues: CSAREGEANTEAFF. As DNA, the CDR3 is TGCAGTGCTAGAGAAGGGGAGGCGAACACTGAAGCTTTCTTT.

Comments on this clonotype: A read error may be the cause here, since a much bigger clone is one base away. The chain has TRBV12-3 or TRBV12-4 and TRBJ2-1; 10 bases line up with TRBD2. V was clipped by 1 base and J by 10 bases; unmatched bases: 7. The CDR3 runs 15 residues. As DNA, the CDR3 is TGTGCCAGCAGTTTAGGTAGCGGGAGGTCCAAAGAGCAGTTCTTC. It is translated as CASSLGSGRSKEQFF.

This clonotype appeared a few times. The chain couples TRBV20-1 to TRBJ2-5; 14 bases line up with TRBD2. CDR1 and CDR2 from the germline V gene are DFQATT and SNEGSKA (reference sequence). The CDR3 contains 16 residues. J lost 1 base, V lost 6 bases, and 7 bases had no gene match. Here the CDR3 reads CSARGLAGVGQETQYF. CDR3 nucleotides: TGCAGTGCAAGGGGACTAGCGGGAGTAGGCCAAGAGACCCAGTACTTC.

This clonotype was observed many times. The rearrangement uses TRBV10-3 and TRBJ2-1; D ambiguous. Germline V gene lookup returns CDR1 ENHRY and CDR2 SYGVKD. CDR3 length: 15 amino acids. The V and J ends lost 5 bases and 8 bases respectively, with 19 bases between them. The CDR3 spells CAISPGPEHVYEQFF. In DNA, the CDR3 is TGTGCCATCAGTCCGGGTCCTGAGCATGTATATGAGCAGTTCTTC.

The rearrangement uses TRBV28 and TRBJ2-1; TRBD2 matches at 7 bases. Germline assignment: CDR1 MDHEN and CDR2 SYDVKM. The J segment lost 5 bases and the V segment lost 8 bases, leaving 9 bases of the junction unmatched. The CDR3 contains 14 residues. The CDR3 bases are TGTGCCAGCGGGAGGGGTTTTAAGAACAATGAGCAGTTCTTC. Amino acid sequence: CASGRGFKNNEQFF.

V is TRBV28 and J is TRBJ2-5; D could derive from TRBD1 or TRBD2 (5 bases each). The CDR3 contains 14 residues. Germline CDR1 and CDR2: MDHEN and SYDVKM. V was clipped by 6 bases and J by 9 bases, with 20 bases between them. The CDR3 DNA sequence: TGTGCCAGCAGGGACGGGCTACAGGCAGCGGCCCAGTACTTC. Protein sequence: CASRDGLQAAAQYF.